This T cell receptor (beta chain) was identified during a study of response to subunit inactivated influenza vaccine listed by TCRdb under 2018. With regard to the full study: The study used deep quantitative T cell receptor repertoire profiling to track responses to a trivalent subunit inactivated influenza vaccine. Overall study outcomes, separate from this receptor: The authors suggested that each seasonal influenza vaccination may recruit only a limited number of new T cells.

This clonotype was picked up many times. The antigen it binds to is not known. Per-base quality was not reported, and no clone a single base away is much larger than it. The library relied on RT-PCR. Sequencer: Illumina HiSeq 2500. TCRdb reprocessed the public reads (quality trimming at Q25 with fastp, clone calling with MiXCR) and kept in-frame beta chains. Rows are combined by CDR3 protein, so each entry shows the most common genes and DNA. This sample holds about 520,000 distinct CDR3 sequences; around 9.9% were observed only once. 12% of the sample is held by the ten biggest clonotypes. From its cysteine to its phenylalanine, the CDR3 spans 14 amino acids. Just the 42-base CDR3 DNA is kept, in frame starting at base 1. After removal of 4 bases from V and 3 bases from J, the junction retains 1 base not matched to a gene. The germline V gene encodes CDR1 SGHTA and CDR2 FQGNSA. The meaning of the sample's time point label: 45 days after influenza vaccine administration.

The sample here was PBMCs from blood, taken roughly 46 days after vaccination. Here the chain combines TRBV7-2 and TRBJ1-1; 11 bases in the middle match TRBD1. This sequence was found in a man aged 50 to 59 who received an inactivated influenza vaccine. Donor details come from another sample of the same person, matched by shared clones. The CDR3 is CASSSGQGDTEAFF. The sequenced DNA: TGTGCCAGCAGCTCGGGACAGGGGGACACTGAAGCTTTCTTT.